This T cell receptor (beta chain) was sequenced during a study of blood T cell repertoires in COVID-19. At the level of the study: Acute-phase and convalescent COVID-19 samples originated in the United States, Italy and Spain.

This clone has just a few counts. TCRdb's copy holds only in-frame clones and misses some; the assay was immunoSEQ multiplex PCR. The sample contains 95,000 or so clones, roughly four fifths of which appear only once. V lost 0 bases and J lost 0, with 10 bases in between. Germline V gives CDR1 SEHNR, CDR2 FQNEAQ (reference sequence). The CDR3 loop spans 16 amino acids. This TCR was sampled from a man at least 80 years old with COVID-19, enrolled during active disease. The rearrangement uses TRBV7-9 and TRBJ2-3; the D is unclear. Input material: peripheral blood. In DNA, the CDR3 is TGTGCCAGCAGCTTAGCGCTACAGCCCAGCACAGATACGCAGTATTTT. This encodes CASSLALQPSTDTQYF.